These T cell receptor beta chains were read from a single sample in a study of blood T cell repertoires in COVID-19. Only in-frame clones appear in the TCRdb table, and some are missing; sequencing was by immunoSEQ multiplex PCR. This table has about 240,000 clones, more than 70% appearing once. The specimen was peripheral blood. Receptor source: a man aged 80 or over with acute or convalescent COVID-19. Both conserved end residues are part of each CDR3. D genes are given only for firm matches. Part of the rows lack a size; the others show once, few, many or a class for expanded clones.

J gene: TRBJ2-7
D gene: .
clone size: .
V gene: TRBV2
CDR3 DNA: TGTGCCAGCACGGCAGCAGGGGACCGCTACGAGCAGTACTTC
CDR3 protein: CASTAAGDRYEQYF

J gene: TRBJ1-1
D gene: .
clone size: few
V gene: TRBV28
CDR3 DNA: TGTGCCAGCAGTTCACAGGGTGGTCGCACTGAAGCTTTCTTT
CDR3 protein: CASSSQGGRTEAFF

J gene: TRBJ1-2
D gene: .
clone size: .
V gene: TRBV6-5
CDR3 DNA: TGTGCCAGCACCAGTCCCCTCAGGGCGCACTATGGCTACACCTTC
CDR3 protein: CASTSPLRAHYGYTF

J gene: TRBJ2-4
D gene: .
clone size: .
V gene: TRBV27
CDR3 DNA: TGTGCCAGCAGTCCCCGGACAGAAATCAAAAACATTCAGTACTTC
CDR3 protein: CASSPRTEIKNIQYF

J gene: TRBJ2-1
D gene: TRBD2
clone size: .
V gene: TRBV3-1/TRBV3-2
CDR3 DNA: TGTGCCAGCAGCCCATGGACTAGCGGGAAGGGGGAGCAGTTCTTC
CDR3 protein: CASSPWTSGKGEQFF

J gene: TRBJ1-5
D gene: .
clone size: .
V gene: TRBV7-2
CDR3 DNA: TGTGCCAGCAGCTTAGCAACAGGGAATCGGCAGTCCCAGCATTTT
CDR3 protein: CASSLATGNRQSQHF

J gene: TRBJ2-1
D gene: TRBD2
clone size: .
V gene: TRBV7-2
CDR3 DNA: TGTGCCAGCAGCTTATGGACTAGCGGGGGGGCAAATGAGCAGTTCTTC
CDR3 protein: CASSLWTSGGANEQFF

J gene: TRBJ2-7
D gene: .
clone size: .
V gene: TRBV6-5
CDR3 DNA: TGTGCCAGCAGTTACCTTCAGGTACAGGGTACCTACGAGCAGTACTTC
CDR3 protein: CASSYLQVQGTYEQYF

J gene: TRBJ2-2
D gene: .
clone size: few
V gene: TRBV5-1
CDR3 DNA: TGCGCCAGCAGAGGGTTGGGGGCGACCGGGGAGCTGTTTTTT
CDR3 protein: CASRGLGATGELFF

J gene: TRBJ2-7
D gene: TRBD1
clone size: few
V gene: TRBV27
CDR3 DNA: TGTGCCAGCAGGTCGACAGGGGGCCGGGACGAGCAGTACTTC
CDR3 protein: CASRSTGGRDEQYF

J gene: TRBJ2-2
D gene: .
clone size: .
V gene: TRBV19
CDR3 DNA: TGTGCCAGTAGTACAATTCCGGGACAAAGGGCCGGGGAGCTGTTTTTT
CDR3 protein: CASSTIPGQRAGELFF

J gene: TRBJ2-5
D gene: TRBD2
clone size: .
V gene: TRBV3-1/TRBV3-2
CDR3 DNA: TGTGCCAGCAGCCGGGGGACTAAAGAGACCCAGTACTTC
CDR3 protein: CASSRGTKETQYF

J gene: TRBJ1-5
D gene: TRBD1
clone size: .
V gene: TRBV7-9
CDR3 DNA: TGTGCCAGCAGCGCAAACAGGGGGCATCAGCCCCAGCATTTT
CDR3 protein: CASSANRGHQPQHF

J gene: TRBJ1-2
D gene: TRBD1
clone size: .
V gene: TRBV4-2
CDR3 DNA: TGTGCCAGCGGTAGGACAGGGAATGGCTATGGCTACACCTTC
CDR3 protein: CASGRTGNGYGYTF

J gene: TRBJ1-5
D gene: TRBD1
clone size: many
V gene: TRBV28
CDR3 DNA: TGTGCCAGCAGTTCCCGGACAGGATGGGGCAATCAGCCCCAGCATTTT
CDR3 protein: CASSSRTGWGNQPQHF

J gene: TRBJ1-3
D gene: TRBD1
clone size: .
V gene: TRBV19
CDR3 DNA: TGTGCCAGTAGTATAGGGACAGGGGCTGGAAACACCATATATTTT
CDR3 protein: CASSIGTGAGNTIYF

J gene: TRBJ2-2
D gene: .
clone size: .
V gene: TRBV2
CDR3 DNA: TGTGCCAGCTCCCGGGACACCCCTCGGCTCGGGGAGCTGTTTTTT
CDR3 protein: CASSRDTPRLGELFF

J gene: TRBJ2-7
D gene: TRBD1
clone size: .
V gene: TRBV28
CDR3 DNA: TGTGCCAGCAGTTGGACCCTTGGGACAGCCTATTCCTACGAGCAGTACTTC
CDR3 protein: CASSWTLGTAYSYEQYF

J gene: TRBJ1-2
D gene: TRBD1
clone size: .
V gene: TRBV5-4
CDR3 DNA: TGTGCCAGCAGTCTTCAGGGGACAGGGCATGGCTACACCTTC
CDR3 protein: CASSLQGTGHGYTF

J gene: TRBJ1-5
D gene: .
clone size: .
V gene: TRBV28
CDR3 DNA: TGTGCCAGCAGTTTGCCCCAGGGGTCGGGCGGACAGCCCCAGCATTTT
CDR3 protein: CASSLPQGSGGQPQHF

J gene: TRBJ2-7
D gene: .
clone size: .
V gene: TRBV18
CDR3 DNA: TGTGCCAGCTCACCAGGGGCCCTGGATACTTACGAGCAGTACTTC
CDR3 protein: CASSPGALDTYEQYF

J gene: TRBJ2-7
D gene: TRBD2
clone size: .
V gene: TRBV2
CDR3 DNA: TGTGCCAGCTCGGGACTAGCGGGAGGGCCGCAGTACTTC
CDR3 protein: CASSGLAGGPQYF

J gene: TRBJ2-7
D gene: .
clone size: .
V gene: TRBV27
CDR3 DNA: TGTGCCAGCAGCCGAAACAGGGCTCGGGAGCAGTACTTC
CDR3 protein: CASSRNRAREQYF

J gene: TRBJ2-1
D gene: TRBD1
clone size: .
V gene: TRBV9
CDR3 DNA: TGTGCCAGCAGCCCCGACAGGGGGCCTGACTATGAGCAGTTCTTC
CDR3 protein: CASSPDRGPDYEQFF

J gene: TRBJ1-1
D gene: .
clone size: once
V gene: TRBV10-1
CDR3 DNA: TGCGCCAGCAGTGAGTGGCAGGCCACTGAAGCTTTCTTT
CDR3 protein: CASSEWQATEAFF

J gene: TRBJ2-1
D gene: .
clone size: .
V gene: TRBV5-1
CDR3 DNA: TGCGCCAGCAGCTCCGAGGGGGTCTACAATGAGCAGTTCTTC
CDR3 protein: CASSSEGVYNEQFF

J gene: TRBJ2-1
D gene: .
clone size: .
V gene: TRBV5-1
CDR3 DNA: TGCGCCAGCAGCCTCAGGTCTCAGGGTAACGATGAGCAGTTCTTC
CDR3 protein: CASSLRSQGNDEQFF

J gene: TRBJ1-1
D gene: TRBD1
clone size: .
V gene: TRBV11-3
CDR3 DNA: TGTGCCAGCAGCTTGACAGGGGCGAACACTGAAGCTTTCTTT
CDR3 protein: CASSLTGANTEAFF

J gene: TRBJ2-5
D gene: TRBD2
clone size: .
V gene: TRBV2
CDR3 DNA: TGTGCCACCGGACTAGCCGAAGAGACCCAGTACTTC
CDR3 protein: CATGLAEETQYF

J gene: TRBJ2-5
D gene: .
clone size: .
V gene: TRBV7-3
CDR3 DNA: TGTGCCAGCAGCACTCGACTAGAAGAGACCCAGTACTTC
CDR3 protein: CASSTRLEETQYF

J gene: TRBJ1-5
D gene: .
clone size: .
V gene: TRBV6-5
CDR3 DNA: TGTGCCAATCAGTCGGAACAGGGAGGCAATCAGCCCCAGCATTTT
CDR3 protein: CANQSEQGGNQPQHF

J gene: TRBJ1-1
D gene: TRBD1
clone size: .
V gene: TRBV18
CDR3 DNA: TGTGCCAGCTCACGGGACAGGGGGGATGAAGCTTTCTTT
CDR3 protein: CASSRDRGDEAFF

J gene: TRBJ2-1
D gene: TRBD2
clone size: .
V gene: TRBV5-1
CDR3 DNA: TGCGCCAGCAGCCCTGAGAGACTAGCGGGGGGGCAAGAGCAGTTCTTC
CDR3 protein: CASSPERLAGGQEQFF

J gene: TRBJ2-7
D gene: .
clone size: .
V gene: TRBV14
CDR3 DNA: TGTGCCAGCAGCGTCGGGTCCTACGAGCAGTACTTC
CDR3 protein: CASSVGSYEQYF

J gene: TRBJ2-5
D gene: TRBD2
clone size: .
V gene: TRBV2
CDR3 DNA: TGTGCCAGCAGTGGGACTAGCGGGGGACAAGAGACCCAGTACTTC
CDR3 protein: CASSGTSGGQETQYF

J gene: TRBJ2-3
D gene: TRBD2
clone size: .
V gene: TRBV2
CDR3 DNA: TGTGCCAGCACCCTCCGACTAGCTAGCACAGATACGCAGTATTTT
CDR3 protein: CASTLRLASTDTQYF

J gene: TRBJ2-1
D gene: .
clone size: .
V gene: TRBV6-2/TRBV6-3
CDR3 DNA: TGTGCCAGCAGTTACTCGAGGCTCTACAATGAGCAGTTCTTC
CDR3 protein: CASSYSRLYNEQFF

J gene: TRBJ1-2
D gene: .
clone size: .
V gene: TRBV7-8
CDR3 DNA: TGTGCCAGCAGCTCGCCGACTTATGGCTACACCTTC
CDR3 protein: CASSSPTYGYTF

J gene: TRBJ2-7
D gene: TRBD2
clone size: once
V gene: TRBV20-1
CDR3 DNA: TGCAGTGCTAGTCCACTAGCGGGGGTTCACTACGAGCAGTACTTC
CDR3 protein: CSASPLAGVHYEQYF

J gene: TRBJ1-2
D gene: .
clone size: .
V gene: TRBV28
CDR3 DNA: TGTGCCAGCAGCCCTGACACCTTCTACTATGGCTACACCTTC
CDR3 protein: CASSPDTFYYGYTF

J gene: TRBJ2-1
D gene: TRBD1
clone size: .
V gene: TRBV10-3
CDR3 DNA: TGTGCCATCAGTGCCTCCGGGACAGGATACAATGAGCAGTTCTTC
CDR3 protein: CAISASGTGYNEQFF

J gene: TRBJ2-7
D gene: TRBD1
clone size: .
V gene: TRBV18
CDR3 DNA: TGTGCCAGCTCACCCCGGACAGGGAGCTACGAGCAGTACTTC
CDR3 protein: CASSPRTGSYEQYF

J gene: TRBJ2-4
D gene: .
clone size: .
V gene: TRBV5-5
CDR3 DNA: TGTGCCAGCAGCCCCGGGCGGGAAAACATTCAGTACTTC
CDR3 protein: CASSPGRENIQYF

J gene: TRBJ2-1
D gene: .
clone size: .
V gene: TRBV27
CDR3 DNA: TGTGCCAGCAGTAGGGGAAGCGCCTACAATGAGCAGTTCTTC
CDR3 protein: CASSRGSAYNEQFF

J gene: TRBJ2-5
D gene: .
clone size: .
V gene: TRBV3-1/TRBV3-2
CDR3 DNA: TGTGCCAGCAGCCCAGGGACTTTACAAGAGACCCAGTACTTC
CDR3 protein: CASSPGTLQETQYF

J gene: TRBJ2-1
D gene: .
clone size: .
V gene: TRBV9
CDR3 DNA: TGTGCCAGCAGCCTCCTCGGCCGAGAAAGCGGAGGCAATGAGCAGTTCTTC
CDR3 protein: CASSLLGRESGGNEQFF

J gene: TRBJ1-1
D gene: TRBD1
clone size: .
V gene: TRBV5-6
CDR3 DNA: TGTGCCAGCAGCGCCGCGGACAGGGCTAGGTTAGGCACTGAAGCTTTCTTT
CDR3 protein: CASSAADRARLGTEAFF

J gene: TRBJ2-6
D gene: .
clone size: .
V gene: TRBV5-5
CDR3 DNA: TGTGCCAGCAGTTCCGGTGGGGCCAACGTCCTGACTTTC
CDR3 protein: CASSSGGANVLTF

J gene: TRBJ2-6
D gene: TRBD1
clone size: .
V gene: TRBV5-4
CDR3 DNA: TGTGCCAGCAGCGCACCCCGGGACAGGGAAGCCAACGTCCTGACTTTC
CDR3 protein: CASSAPRDREANVLTF